Here is one T cell receptor beta chain with its context. Its antigen is unidentified. V lost 8 bases and J lost 0, with 20 bases in between. Germline V gene data show CDR1 as SEHNR and CDR2 as FQNEAQ (reference sequence). The CDR3 is made up of 16 amino acids. Quantitative 5'-RACE with molecular barcodes produced the TCR beta libraries. TCRdb re-called the 5' RACE reads with MiXCR, one entry per CDR3 protein. The sample lists some 800,000 distinct CDR3 sequences; 10% to 15% were seen once. This specimen belongs to a study of CD8 T cells in ankylosing spondylitis. Broader study findings: A TCR beta motif of under 10 highly homologous variants appeared characteristic of ankylosing spondylitis blood.

This TCR was sampled from a male donor with ankylosing spondylitis. V usage is TRBV7-9 and J usage is TRBJ2-7; D possibly corresponds to TRBD1 (6 bases). Sequenced material: blood, either unsorted or a sorted T cell fraction (not recorded which). The CDR3 DNA sequence: TGTGCCAGCCAAGGGGGATTAGGATCCCTCTCCTACGAGCAGTACTTC. It encodes CASQGGLGSLSYEQYF.